These T cell receptor beta chains were read from a single sample in a study of blood T cell repertoires in COVID-19. Libraries were prepared by immunoSEQ multiplex PCR; TCRdb keeps only in-frame clonotypes and omits some of them. The sample yields 200,000 to 300,000 clones, more than 70% seen once. Sequenced: peripheral blood. These TCRs come from a woman of 80 years or more with COVID-19, enrolled during active disease. CDR3s include the opening cysteine and the closing phenylalanine or tryptophan. The D gene is left open where the match is weak. The size of a clone is reported for some rows only, either as once, few or many, or as a class for expanded clones.

TRBJ2-2,TRBD2,TRBV3-1/TRBV3-2,once,TGTGCCAGCAGCCAGACTAGCGGGGGAGCGAACACCGGGGAGCTGTTTTTT,CASSQTSGGANTGELFF
TRBJ1-2,TRBD1,TRBV3-1/TRBV3-2,few,TGTGCCAGCAGCCAAGATTACCGAGGGGGCGGCTATGGCTACACCTTC,CASSQDYRGGGYGYTF
TRBJ2-3,.,TRBV5-1,.,TGCGCCAGCAGCCGGGAAGGCACAGATACGCAGTATTTT,CASSREGTDTQYF
TRBJ1-2,.,TRBV19,.,TGTGCCAGTAGTCCGACAGAGACTTATGGCTACACCTTC,CASSPTETYGYTF
TRBJ1-6,TRBD1,TRBV18,.,TGTGCCAGCTCACCACCTTCAGGGGGGAGCTCCTATAATTCACCCCTCCACTTT,CASSPPSGGSSYNSPLHF
TRBJ2-2,TRBD1,TRBV2,few,TGTGCCAGCAGGCTACAGGGGACCACCGGGGAGCTGTTTTTT,CASRLQGTTGELFF
TRBJ2-5,TRBD2,TRBV15,.,TGTGCCACCAGCAGAGGCGGGGGGTCTCAAGAGACCCAGTACTTC,CATSRGGGSQETQYF
TRBJ1-1,.,TRBV20-1,.,TGCAGTGCTAGGCGGTCGAGTGAAGCTTTCTTT,CSARRSSEAFF
TRBJ2-1,.,TRBV3-1/TRBV3-2,.,TGTGCCAGCAATACAGGGAGCTCCTACAATGAGCAGTTCTTC,CASNTGSSYNEQFF
TRBJ2-5,TRBD2,TRBV18,.,TGTGCCAGCTCACCACCGAGAGGGGGACTAGCGGATCCGCGGACCCAGTACTTC,CASSPPRGGLADPRTQYF
TRBJ1-5,TRBD1,TRBV19,.,TGTGCCAGTAGTATTACAGGGGAGGGCAATCAGCCCCAGCATTTT,CASSITGEGNQPQHF
TRBJ2-4,TRBD2,TRBV4-2,.,TGTGCCAGCAGCCAAGAGACACTAGCGGGGGGCCTAGCCAAAAACATTCAGTACTTC,CASSQETLAGGLAKNIQYF
TRBJ1-5,TRBD1,TRBV4-1,few,TGCGCCAGCAGCCACGGGCTGGTGGGGACAGGAGCTCAGCCCCAGCATTTT,CASSHGLVGTGAQPQHF
TRBJ1-2,TRBD1,TRBV9,.,TGTGCCAGCAGCGTCCAGGGGGCCTATGGCTACACCTTC,CASSVQGAYGYTF
TRBJ1-2,.,TRBV5-1,.,TGCGCCAGCAGCTTGGCAGGGACACATCTCTATGGCTACACCTTC,CASSLAGTHLYGYTF
TRBJ2-3,.,TRBV11-3,.,TGTGCCAGCAGCCCCAGGCCGACGCAGTATTTT,CASSPRPTQYF
TRBJ1-6,TRBD1,TRBV30,.,TGTGCCTGGATTCAGGGGGCCGGTTCACCCCTCCACTTT,CAWIQGAGSPLHF
TRBJ2-1,TRBD2,TRBV9,once,TGTGCCAGTACAAGCGGGGGGGCCGACAATGAGCAGTTCTTC,CASTSGGADNEQFF
TRBJ2-2,.,TRBV5-1,.,TGCGCCAGCAGCTTCGAGGCCGGGGAGCTGTTTTTT,CASSFEAGELFF
TRBJ2-1,.,TRBV29-1,.,TGCAGCGTTGTTGGAACGGGAGAATCCTACAATGAGCAGTTCTTC,CSVVGTGESYNEQFF
TRBJ2-5,TRBD2,TRBV19,.,TGTGCCAGTAGTAGGGGACTAGCGGGGGTGGAGGAGACCCAGTACTTC,CASSRGLAGVEETQYF
TRBJ2-7,TRBD2,TRBV19,.,TGTGCCAGTAGCTTGCGGGAGGGGTACGAGCAGTACTTC,CASSLREGYEQYF
TRBJ2-7,.,TRBV3-1/TRBV3-2,.,TGTGCCAGCAGCCTAGGTCGCCGGGGGAGCTCCTACGAGCAGTACTTC,CASSLGRRGSSYEQYF
TRBJ2-3,.,TRBV5-6,.,TGTGCCAGCATCCTTGGGGGGTTTAGCACAGATACGCAGTATTTT,CASILGGFSTDTQYF
TRBJ2-1,TRBD2,TRBV10-3,.,TGTGCCATCAGTGAGACCAGCGGGGGTTACAATGAGCAGTTCTTC,CAISETSGGYNEQFF
TRBJ1-5,TRBD1,TRBV24-1,.,TGTGCCACCAGCGGACAGGGAGAAAGTCAGCCCCAGCATTTT,CATSGQGESQPQHF
TRBJ2-5,TRBD2,TRBV7-9,.,TGTGCCAGCAGCTTAACTAGCGGGGGGGAGACCCAGTACTTC,CASSLTSGGETQYF
TRBJ2-2,TRBD1,TRBV2,once,TGTGCCAGCAGTTTTCGAGACAGGGTAACCGGGGAGCTGTTTTTT,CASSFRDRVTGELFF
TRBJ2-3,TRBD2,TRBV3-1/TRBV3-2,once,TGTGCCACCGAAGGGCGGGGGGGCACAGATACGCAGTATTTT,CATEGRGGTDTQYF
TRBJ1-1,TRBD1,TRBV19,.,TGTGCCAGTAGAGAGGGGACAGCCAACACTGAAGCTTTCTTT,CASREGTANTEAFF
TRBJ2-1,TRBD2,TRBV19,.,TGTGCCAGTAGTATGACTAGCGGGGGATACAATGAGCAGTTCTTC,CASSMTSGGYNEQFF
TRBJ2-3,TRBD2,TRBV11-2,.,TGTGCCAGCAGTCCCTCGGGGCGGGGGGGTTCAGGAGATACGCAGTATTTT,CASSPSGRGGSGDTQYF
TRBJ1-3,.,TRBV6-1,.,TGTGCCAGCAGTGGCGGTACGCCCGGATCCGGAAACACCATATATTTT,CASSGGTPGSGNTIYF
TRBJ1-5,.,TRBV15,once,TGTGCCACCAGCCGTAATAGCAATCAGCCCCAGCATTTT,CATSRNSNQPQHF
TRBJ1-2,.,TRBV12-3/TRBV12-4,.,TGTGCCAGCAGTTCCGGGTGGGGCTACACCTTC,CASSSGWGYTF
TRBJ1-3,.,TRBV18,once,TGTGCCAGCTCACCACTAGGACTCAGGGGCGACTCTGGAAACACCATATATTTT,CASSPLGLRGDSGNTIYF
TRBJ2-5,.,TRBV7-9,once,TGTGCCAGCAGCTCGCCCAGCACAGGGAGCGAGACCCAGTACTTC,CASSSPSTGSETQYF
TRBJ1-6,TRBD1,TRBV5-4,.,TGTGCCAGCAGTTCTTGGGGGACAGGTAATTCACCCCTCCACTTT,CASSSWGTGNSPLHF
TRBJ1-2,TRBD1,TRBV28,.,TGTGCCAGCGGGAGCAGGGGGCTAGGCTATGGCTACACCTTC,CASGSRGLGYGYTF
TRBJ1-1,.,TRBV19,.,TGTGCCAGTAATTCATTAGACAGAAACACTGAAGCTTTCTTT,CASNSLDRNTEAFF
TRBJ2-1,.,TRBV7-2,few,TGTGCCAGCAGCCCCGTCAATGAGCAGTTCTTC,CASSPVNEQFF
TRBJ1-5,.,TRBV7-9,.,TGTGCCAGCAGCTCATCAGGGAGGGGTCTTAATCAGCCCCAGCATTTT,CASSSSGRGLNQPQHF
TRBJ2-7,TRBD2,TRBV6-2/TRBV6-3,few,TGTGCCAGCAGTCCAGCGAGGGGGCGGGAGGGGTCCTACGAGCAGTACTTC,CASSPARGREGSYEQYF
TRBJ1-1,.,TRBV5-1,many,TGCGCCAGCAGCTTGGACCCGGGGAAAGGCACTGAAGCTTTCTTT,CASSLDPGKGTEAFF
TRBJ1-1,.,TRBV18,.,TGTGCCAGCTCACCTACGGCAGGGCACAGGGATTTCTTT,CASSPTAGHRDFF
TRBJ1-6,TRBD1,TRBV5-8,.,TGTGCCAGCAGCAAGGGACAGGGGGCAAGTTCACCCCTCCACTTT,CASSKGQGASSPLHF
TRBJ1-5,.,TRBV28,.,TGTGCCAGCAAGGAGGTCGATCAGCCCCAGCATTTT,CASKEVDQPQHF
TRBJ1-6,.,TRBV7-9,.,TGTGCCAGCAGCTTGCGGGAAAGCTCCTATAATTCACCCCTCCACTTT,CASSLRESSYNSPLHF
TRBJ2-1,TRBD2,TRBV2,.,TGTGCCAGCAGGCCGACTAGCGGGGAGAACAATGAGCAGTTCTTC,CASRPTSGENNEQFF
TRBJ2-7,.,TRBV6-4,.,TGTGCCAGCAGTGAAAGACACAACTCCTACGAGCAGTACTTC,CASSERHNSYEQYF
TRBJ1-5,TRBD1,TRBV19,.,TGTGCCCAAAGGGGGGACAGGGGAGGAAATCAGCCCCAGCATTTT,CAQRGDRGGNQPQHF
TRBJ2-4,.,TRBV5-1,.,TGCGCCAGCAGCTTGACCACAGGAGCCAAAAACATTCAGTACTTC,CASSLTTGAKNIQYF
TRBJ2-3,TRBD1,TRBV6-5,once,TGTGCCAGCAGTTCCCCCTCGGGACAGGGCTTTTATACGCAGTATTTT,CASSSPSGQGFYTQYF
TRBJ1-1,TRBD1,TRBV3-1/TRBV3-2,.,TGTGCCAGCAGCCGCAGGGGGCTGAGACGAACTGAAGCTTTCTTT,CASSRRGLRRTEAFF
TRBJ1-1,.,TRBV19,few,TGTGCCAGTAGTATTCAGAATATGGACACTGAAGCTTTCTTT,CASSIQNMDTEAFF
TRBJ1-5,.,TRBV5-6,.,TGTGCCAGCAGCTTTGGGGGCCAGCCCCAGCATTTT,CASSFGGQPQHF